The clone carrying this T cell receptor (beta chain) was seen ten or more times. The target antigen is unknown. This sample was included in a study of CD8 T cells in ankylosing spondylitis. Study-wide results and limits: Existing reports had already noted some motif variants in reactive arthritis synovial fluid and blood. Among TCR beta sequences, a motif of roughly 8 highly homologous variants appeared characteristic of ankylosing spondylitis blood. As reported, disease-linked clones showed significant enrichment in matched ankylosing spondylitis synovial fluid. As for the disease-linked clones, they showed a CD8+ phenotype and occurred at relatively low frequencies in peripheral blood.

Preparation of TCR beta libraries was done by quantitative 5'-RACE with molecular barcodes. MiXCR, applied by TCRdb to the 5' RACE reads, yields one record per CDR3 protein. This sample has more than 500,000 distinct CDR3 sequences, with 5.3% found just once. V shed 5 bases and J 3 bases; nucleotides not matched to a gene: 5. CDR1 is SGHTA, CDR2 FQGNSA, per germline. The CDR3 extends over 14 amino acids. V is TRBV7-2 and J is TRBJ2-3, with 7 bases lining up with TRBD2. The sample was blood, either unsorted or a sorted T cell fraction (not recorded which). The receptor comes from a male donor with ankylosing spondylitis. Here the CDR3 reads CASSRGAGTDTQYF. The CDR3 region has the DNA TGTGCCAGCAGCCGGGGAGCGGGAACAGATACGCAGTATTTT.